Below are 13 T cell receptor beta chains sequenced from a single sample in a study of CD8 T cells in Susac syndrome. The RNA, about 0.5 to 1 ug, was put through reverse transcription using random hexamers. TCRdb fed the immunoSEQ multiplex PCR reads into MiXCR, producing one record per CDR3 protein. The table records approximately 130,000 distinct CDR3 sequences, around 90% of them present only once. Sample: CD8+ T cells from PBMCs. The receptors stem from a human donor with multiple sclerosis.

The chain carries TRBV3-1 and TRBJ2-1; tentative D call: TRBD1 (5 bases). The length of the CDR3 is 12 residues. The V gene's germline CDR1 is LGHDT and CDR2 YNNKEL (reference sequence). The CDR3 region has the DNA TGTGCTACGTCAGGGAATTACAATGAGCAGTTCTTC. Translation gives CATSGNYNEQFF.

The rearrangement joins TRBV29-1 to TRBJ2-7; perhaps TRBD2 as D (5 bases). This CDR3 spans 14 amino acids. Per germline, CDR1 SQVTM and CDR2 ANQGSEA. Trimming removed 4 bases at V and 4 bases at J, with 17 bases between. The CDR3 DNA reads TGCAGCGTTGGAGACCCCCGAGGAGGATACGAGCAGTACTTC. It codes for CSVGDPRGGYEQYF.

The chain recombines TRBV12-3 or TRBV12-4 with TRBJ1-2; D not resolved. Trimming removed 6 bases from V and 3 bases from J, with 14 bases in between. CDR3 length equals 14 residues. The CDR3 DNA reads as TGTGCCAGCAGCACGGGTCCGTCGGACTATGGCTACACCTTC. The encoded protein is CASSTGPSDYGYTF.

The CDR3 DNA follows: TGTGCCTGGGTTCGACAGGGCCTAAAGAGCTACACCTTC. It is translated as CAWVRQGLKSYTF. The J gene is TRBJ1-2, the V gene TRBV30, with 7 bases aligning to TRBD1. Germline V gene data show CDR1 as GTSNPN and CDR2 as SVGIG (reference sequence). The CDR3 spans 13 residues. V shed 5 bases, J shed 9 bases, and the junction held 12 bases outside the gene matches.

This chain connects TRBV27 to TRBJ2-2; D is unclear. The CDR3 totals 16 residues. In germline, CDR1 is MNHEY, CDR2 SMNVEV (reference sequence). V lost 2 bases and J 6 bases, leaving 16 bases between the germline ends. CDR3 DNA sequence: TGTGCCAGCAGTTTAATTGGGTTACCCAGGCCCGGGGAGCTGTTTTTT. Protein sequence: CASSLIGLPRPGELFF.

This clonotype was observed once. This CDR3 reads CASSQGPGGYTEAFF. In nucleotides, the CDR3 is TGCGCCAGCAGCCAAGGACCAGGGGGGTACACTGAAGCTTTCTTT. The chain uses TRBV4-1 and TRBJ1-1; 7 nucleotides line up with TRBD1. Germline lookup yields CDR1 MGHRA and CDR2 YSYEKL. This CDR3 is 15 amino acids long. V lost 1 base to trimming and J lost 3 bases; unmatched junction nucleotides: 5.

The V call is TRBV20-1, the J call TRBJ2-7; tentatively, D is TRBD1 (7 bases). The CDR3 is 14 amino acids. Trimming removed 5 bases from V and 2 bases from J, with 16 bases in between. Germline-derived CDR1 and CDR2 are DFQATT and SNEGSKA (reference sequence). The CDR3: CSAYLQGRTYEQYF. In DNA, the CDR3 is TGCAGTGCTTATCTACAGGGGAGGACCTACGAGCAGTACTTC.

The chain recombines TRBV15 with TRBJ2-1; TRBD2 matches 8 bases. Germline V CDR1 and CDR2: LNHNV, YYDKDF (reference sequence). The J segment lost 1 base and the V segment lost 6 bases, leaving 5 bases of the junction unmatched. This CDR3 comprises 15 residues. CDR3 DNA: TGTGCCACCAGTTACGGGGGGGCTTCCTACAATGAGCAGTTCTTC. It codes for CATSYGGASYNEQFF.

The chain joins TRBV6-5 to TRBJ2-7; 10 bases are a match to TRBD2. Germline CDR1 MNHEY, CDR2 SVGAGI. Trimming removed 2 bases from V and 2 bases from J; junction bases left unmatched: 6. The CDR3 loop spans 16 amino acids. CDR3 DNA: TGTGCCAGCAGTTACCGCAGAGGACTAGCGGCCTACGAGCAGTACTTC. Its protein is CASSYRRGLAAYEQYF.

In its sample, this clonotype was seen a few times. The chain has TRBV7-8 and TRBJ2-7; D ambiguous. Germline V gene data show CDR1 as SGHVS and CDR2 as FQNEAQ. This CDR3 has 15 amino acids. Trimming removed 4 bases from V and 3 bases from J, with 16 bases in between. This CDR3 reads CASSSSEMSVYEQYF. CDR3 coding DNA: TGTGCCAGCAGCTCCTCCGAGATGTCTGTCTACGAGCAGTACTTC.

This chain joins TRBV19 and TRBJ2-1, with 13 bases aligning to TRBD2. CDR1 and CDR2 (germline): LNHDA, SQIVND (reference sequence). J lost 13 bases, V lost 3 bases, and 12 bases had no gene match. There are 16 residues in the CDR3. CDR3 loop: CASSMLRTSGRGEQFF. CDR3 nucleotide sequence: TGTGCCAGTAGTATGTTGCGGACTAGCGGGAGAGGGGAACAGTTCTTC.

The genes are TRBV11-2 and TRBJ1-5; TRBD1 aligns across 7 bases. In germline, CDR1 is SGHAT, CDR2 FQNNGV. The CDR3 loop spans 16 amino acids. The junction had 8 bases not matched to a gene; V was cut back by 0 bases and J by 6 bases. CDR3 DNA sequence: TGTGCCAGCAGCTTAGACGGGACAGCCGTCAGTCAGCCCCAGCATTTT. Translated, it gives CASSLDGTAVSQPQHF.

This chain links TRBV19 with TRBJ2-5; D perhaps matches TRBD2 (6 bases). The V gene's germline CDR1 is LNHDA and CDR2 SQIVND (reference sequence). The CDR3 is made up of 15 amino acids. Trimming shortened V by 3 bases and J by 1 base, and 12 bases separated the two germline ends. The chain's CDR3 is CASSMTSLPQETQYF. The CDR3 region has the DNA TGTGCCAGTAGTATGACTAGTCTACCCCAAGAGACCCAGTACTTC.